This passage covers 22 T cell receptor beta chains from one sample sequenced in a study of CD8 T cells in Susac syndrome. An amount of RNA that ranged from roughly 0.5 to 1 ug was reverse transcribed with random hexamers. TCRdb ran MiXCR on the immunoSEQ multiplex PCR reads and lists one entry per CDR3 protein. The sample holds approximately 200,000 distinct CDR3 sequences, roughly 92% seen once. Sample: CD8+ T cells from PBMCs. These receptors were obtained from a human donor with multiple sclerosis.

The chain has TRBV20-1 and TRBJ2-5; 16 bases agree with TRBD2. CDR3 size: 17 residues. Germline CDR1 is DFQATT and CDR2 is SNEGSKA (reference sequence). V lost 3 bases, J lost 3 bases, and 7 bases stayed unmatched. The CDR3 region has the DNA TGCAGTGCTAGGGCGGGACTAGCGGGAGGGCCGGAAGAGACCCAGTACTTC. Amino acids: CSARAGLAGGPEETQYF.

The chain joins TRBV12-3 or TRBV12-4 to TRBJ1-2; D is unresolved. Trimming removed 5 bases at V and 5 bases at J, with 15 bases between. The CDR3 runs 14 residues. CDR3 DNA: TGTGCCAGCAGTGAAATACCCTCATCGTATGGCTACACCTTC. It yields the protein CASSEIPSSYGYTF.

The V gene is TRBV3-1, the J gene TRBJ2-4; D unclear. CDR3 size: 12 residues. Deletions cut 8 bases from V and 6 bases from J, with 11 bases between. The germline V gene encodes CDR1 LGHDT and CDR2 YNNKEL (reference sequence). The CDR3 nucleotides are TGTGCCAGCTTGGGCAGGAGAAACATTCAGTACTTC. This encodes CASLGRRNIQYF.

V gene TRBV19 combines with J gene TRBJ2-1; perhaps D is TRBD1 or TRBD2 (6 bases each). The V gene's germline CDR1 is LNHDA and CDR2 SQIVND (reference sequence). The V end was cut by 4 bases, the J end by 6 bases, with 13 bases between. The CDR3 contains 14 residues. The CDR3 coding sequence is TGTGCCAGTAGTACGTCTAGGGGGGCCAATGAGCAGTTCTTC. It specifies CASSTSRGANEQFF.

This clonotype was counted once. The gene calls are TRBV4-2 and TRBJ1-2; TRBD1 is a possible D gene (5 bases). Trimming stripped 0 bases from V and 4 bases from J, with 9 bases between. CDR3 length: 14 amino acids. Germline CDR1 reads LGHNA; CDR2 reads YNFKEQ. CDR3 in DNA: TGTGCCAGCAGCCAAGACCGGGGGGTCTATGGCTACACCTTC. Translated, it gives CASSQDRGVYGYTF.

This clonotype was found once. The V and J genes are TRBV4-1 and TRBJ2-3, with 7 bases that match TRBD2. The CDR3 is made up of 17 amino acids. CDR1 is MGHRA, CDR2 YSYEKL, per germline. Trimming removed 0 bases from V and 2 bases from J; junction bases left unmatched: 8. This CDR3 reads CASSQEGASGFTDTQYF. In DNA form, the CDR3 reads TGCGCCAGCAGCCAAGAGGGAGCTAGCGGATTCACAGATACGCAGTATTTT.

The V and J genes are TRBV4-3 and TRBJ1-1; 7 nucleotides agree with TRBD1. Germline CDR1 reads LGHNA; CDR2 reads YSLEER. With V trimmed by 3 bases and J by 2 bases, 6 bases remained unmatched. The CDR3 has 15 amino acids. Here the CDR3 reads CASSHGQEGNTEAFF. CDR3 bases: TGCGCCAGCAGCCACGGACAGGAAGGAAACACTGAAGCTTTCTTT.

The V call is TRBV20-1, the J call TRBJ1-2; D gene ambiguous. Germline CDR1 is DFQATT and CDR2 is SNEGSKA (reference sequence). Deletions cut 3 bases from V and 3 bases from J, with 5 bases between. The CDR3 has 11 residues. CDR3: CSASRDYGYTF. The CDR3 region has the DNA TGCAGTGCTAGTCGTGACTATGGCTACACCTTC.

The chain employs TRBV4-3 and TRBJ1-1; D is ambiguous. In germline, CDR1 is LGHNA, CDR2 YSLEER. The CDR3 runs to 17 residues. Trimming removed 4 bases at V and 1 base at J, with 19 bases between. For the CDR3, the DNA is TGCGCCAGCAGCCCCCTCCCCAGAGAGATGGAGAACACTGAAGCTTTCTTT. Residues: CASSPLPREMENTEAFF.

This sequence joins TRBV9 and TRBJ2-3; either TRBD1 or TRBD2 may supply D (5 bases each). V was cut by 0 bases and J by 1 base, with 9 bases left in between. This CDR3 has 15 amino acids. The germline V gene encodes CDR1 SGDLS and CDR2 YYNGEE. The CDR3 DNA follows: TGTGCCAGCAGCGTAGGGGGGACGGGCACAGATACGCAGTATTTT. This gives the protein CASSVGGTGTDTQYF.

CDR3 sequence reads: CASSSFRAGGLSGNTIYF. The CDR3 nucleotides are TGTGCCAGCAGCTCCTTTCGAGCCGGGGGCCTCTCTGGAAACACCATATATTTT. V usage is TRBV13 and J usage is TRBJ1-3, with D perhaps matching TRBD1 (6 bases). Trimming took 4 bases from V and 0 from J, leaving 19 bases between them. The CDR3 extends over 18 amino acids. CDR1 and CDR2 from the germline V gene are PRHDT and FYEKMQ (reference sequence).

The chain is built from TRBV13 and TRBJ2-4; possibly TRBD1 for D (6 bases). V was shortened by 4 bases and J by 0 bases, with 10 bases between the two germline ends. The germline gives CDR1 PRHDT, CDR2 FYEKMQ (reference sequence). This CDR3 region has 15 residues. The CDR3: CASSSRTVAKNIQYF. In nucleotides, the CDR3 is TGTGCCAGCAGCTCCAGGACAGTAGCCAAAAACATTCAGTACTTC.

The CDR3: CASRAGGNTEAFF. The CDR3 DNA follows: TGTGCCAGCCGGGCAGGGGGCAACACTGAAGCTTTCTTT. The chain has TRBV2 and TRBJ1-1; 8 positions match TRBD1. After removal of 8 bases from V and 2 bases from J, the junction contained 4 bases not matched to a gene. The CDR3 has 13 residues. Germline V gene sequence: CDR1 SNHLY, CDR2 FYNNEI.

The chain recombines TRBV9 with TRBJ2-1; D not resolved. This CDR3 has 15 residues. Germline assignment: CDR1 SGDLS and CDR2 YYNGEE. V lost 0 bases to trimming and J lost 2 bases, with 9 bases between them. The CDR3 DNA sequence: TGTGCCAGCAGCGTAGGGACCGCCACCTACAATGAGCAGTTCTTC. The encoded protein is CASSVGTATYNEQFF.

The table lists this clonotype with a count of one. The chain carries TRBV6-1 and TRBJ2-1; no firm D call. Germline loops: CDR1 MNHNS, CDR2 SASEGT. The CDR3 runs 12 residues. The V gene lost 7 bases and the J gene lost 6 bases, with 10 bases spanning the gap. The CDR3: CASNGLPNEQFF. In DNA form, the CDR3 reads TGTGCCAGCAATGGCCTCCCCAATGAGCAGTTCTTC.

The chain links TRBV20-1 to TRBJ2-3; 9 bases align to TRBD2. The CDR3 covers 18 residues. V trimming: 0 bases; J trimming: 2 bases; junction bases outside the gene matches: 12. The germline gives CDR1 DFQATT, CDR2 SNEGSKA (reference sequence). The CDR3 sequence is CSARDPRGLADTTDTQYF. CDR3 DNA: TGCAGTGCTAGAGATCCAAGGGGACTAGCAGATACCACAGATACGCAGTATTTT.

The V gene is TRBV2, the J gene TRBJ2-1; D unresolved. Trimming cost V 7 bases and J 8 bases, with 0 bases left between them. The germline V gene encodes CDR1 SNHLY and CDR2 FYNNEI. The CDR3 has 8 amino acids. The CDR3 nucleotides read TGTGCCAGCAATGAGCAGTTCTTC. This gives the protein CASNEQFF.

This clonotype has only a few counts. The rearrangement uses TRBV6-1 and TRBJ2-7, with 8 bases matching TRBD2. The CDR3 sequence is 13 residues long. Germline V gives CDR1 MNHNS, CDR2 SASEGT. Trimming at V came to 6 bases and at J to 7 bases, leaving 8 bases not matched to a gene. For the CDR3, the DNA is TGTGCCAGCAGGAGCGGGAGCGCCACTGAGCAGTACTTC. Encoded protein: CASRSGSATEQYF.

V usage is TRBV12-3 or TRBV12-4 and J usage is TRBJ1-6, with unresolved D. This CDR3 is built from 14 residues. V lost 5 bases and J 4 bases, leaving 9 bases between the germline ends. The CDR3 nucleotides read TGTGCCAGCAGTCCCGCCCTTTATAATTCACCCCTCCACTTT. It encodes CASSPALYNSPLHF.

This clonotype was seen a single time. The gene calls are TRBV3-1 and TRBJ2-5, with 8 positions matching TRBD2. Germline V lookup: CDR1 LGHDT, CDR2 YNNKEL (reference sequence). J was trimmed by 4 bases and V by 4 bases; bases with no gene match: 8. This CDR3 is built from 15 residues. In DNA form, the CDR3 reads TGTGCCAGCAGCCCCCAGCGGGAGTGGGGAGAGACCCAGTACTTC. Its translation is CASSPQREWGETQYF.

The chain carries TRBV2 and TRBJ2-4; D not resolved. The germline gives CDR1 SNHLY, CDR2 FYNNEI. V gave up 1 base and J gave up 4 bases, with 5 bases separating them. The CDR3 is 13 residues long. CDR3 loop: CASSEVEKNIQYF. CDR3 sequence (DNA): TGTGCCAGCAGTGAAGTAGAAAAAAACATTCAGTACTTC.

This clonotype has only one observation. The rearrangement joins TRBV20-1 to TRBJ1-1; D is perhaps TRBD1 (6 bases). The V gene's germline CDR1 is DFQATT and CDR2 SNEGSKA (reference sequence). This CDR3 region has 13 residues. The germline V and J ends were trimmed by 0 bases and 11 bases, with 16 bases remaining between them. CDR3 nucleotides: TGCAGTGCTAGAGAGGTTGGGGGCAGGACGGCTTTCTTT. It is translated as CSAREVGGRTAFF.